This T cell receptor beta chain comes out of a study of blood T cells in healthy people across ages. Study observations and caveats: Changes seen in expanded clonotypes were possibly confounded by donor CMV status left unknown. Long-lived donors carried more naive CD4+ cells and greater diversity than aged donors. Older age went with lower TCR beta diversity per million T cells, in a roughly linear way.

This clonotype was seen a few times. Its antigen is not identified. CDR3 length equals 13 residues. The germline V gene encodes CDR1 MGHRA and CDR2 YSYEKL. The ends were cut back, 1 base at V and 2 bases at J, with 6 bases in the middle. A sample-barcoded 5' primer and a J-beta primer mix were used in a second PCR of about 6 to 12 cycles. Template switching added a 12-random-nucleotide identifier to every cDNA molecule. TCRdb reprocessed the 5' RACE reads with MiXCR, giving one entry per CDR3 protein. This table has over a million distinct CDR3 sequences, 40% to 55% appearing once. Material: blood. This sequence was found in a woman aged 55-70 years in good health. The chain joins TRBV4-1 to TRBJ2-7; D is uncertain. The CDR3 bases are TGCGCCAGCAGCCAAGCTCTGACCTACGAGCAGTACTTC. The encoded protein is CASSQALTYEQYF.